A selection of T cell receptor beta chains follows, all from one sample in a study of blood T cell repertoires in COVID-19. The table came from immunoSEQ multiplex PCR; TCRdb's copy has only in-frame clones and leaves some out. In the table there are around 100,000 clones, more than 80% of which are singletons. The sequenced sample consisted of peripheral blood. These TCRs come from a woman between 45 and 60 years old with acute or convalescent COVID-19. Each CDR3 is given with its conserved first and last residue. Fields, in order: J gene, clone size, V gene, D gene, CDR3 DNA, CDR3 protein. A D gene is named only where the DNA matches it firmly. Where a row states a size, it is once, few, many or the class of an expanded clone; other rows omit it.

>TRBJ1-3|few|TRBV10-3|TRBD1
TGTGCCATCGGACGACAGGGAATAGGAAACACCATATATTTT
CAIGRQGIGNTIYF
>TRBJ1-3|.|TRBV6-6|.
TGTGCCAGCAGTTCCCCGACTCTCCCCGGAAACACCATATATTTT
CASSSPTLPGNTIYF
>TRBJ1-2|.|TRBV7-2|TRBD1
TGTGCCAGCACCCGGACAGGGGGACTTTGGGGCTACACCTTC
CASTRTGGLWGYTF
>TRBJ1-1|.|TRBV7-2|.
TGTGCCAGCAGCTTAGTTGTGCGGAACACTGAAGCTTTCTTT
CASSLVVRNTEAFF
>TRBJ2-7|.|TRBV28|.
TGTGCCAGCAGTTTTCCCAGGGGATACTCCTACGAGCAGTACTTC
CASSFPRGYSYEQYF
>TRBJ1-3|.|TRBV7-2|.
TGTGCCAGCAGCTTAGGGACAGTTGGAAACACCATATATTTT
CASSLGTVGNTIYF
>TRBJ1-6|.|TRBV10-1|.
TGCGCCAGCAGAGGGACTAACGCCGAGCCCCTCCACTTT
CASRGTNAEPLHF
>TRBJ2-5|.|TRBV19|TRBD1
TGTGCCAGTAGTATAAGTAGAGGCCAGGGGGCGGAGACCCAGTACTTC
CASSISRGQGAETQYF
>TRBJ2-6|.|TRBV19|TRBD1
TGTGCCAGTAGTACGGTAACAGGGGTCGGGGCCAACGTCCTGACTTTC
CASSTVTGVGANVLTF
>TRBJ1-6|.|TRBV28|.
TGTGCCAGCAGTCCCCTCGGTTGGAATTCACCCCTCCACTTT
CASSPLGWNSPLHF
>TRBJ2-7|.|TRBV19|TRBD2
TGTGCCAGTAGTTCCTCGGGAGGCCAAGCCTACGAGCAGTACTTC
CASSSSGGQAYEQYF
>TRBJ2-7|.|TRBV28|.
TGTGCGGGTGGGGGCGAAGAGGACGAGCAGTACTTC
CAGGGEEDEQYF